This is a list of T cell receptor beta chains from one sample in a study of tumor-infiltrating lymphocytes in primary liver carcinoma. TCRdb reanalysed the multiplex PCR reads using MiXCR and keeps one entry per CDR3 protein. The repertoire holds about 310,000 distinct CDR3 sequences, with 60% to 80% as singletons. The source material was peripheral blood. The source is a man aged 35 to 55 with primary liver carcinoma and hepatitis B virus infection. CDR3s include the opening cysteine and the closing phenylalanine or tryptophan. D genes are given only for firm matches. Expanded clones are given a class, and other clones once, few, many or no size at all.

D gene: -
clone size: many
V gene: TRBV6-6
J gene: TRBJ1-5
CDR3 protein: CASSYSGGGNQPQHF
CDR3 DNA: TGTGCCAGCAGTTACTCGGGGGGGGGCAATCAGCCCCAGCATTTT

D gene: TRBD2
clone size: -
V gene: TRBV12-3/TRBV12-4
J gene: TRBJ2-3
CDR3 protein: CASSPGASGFPDTQYF
CDR3 DNA: TGTGCCAGCAGCCCTGGGGCTAGCGGGTTCCCAGATACGCAGTATTTT

D gene: -
clone size: -
V gene: TRBV11-1
J gene: TRBJ2-3
CDR3 protein: CASSLGDESDTQYF
CDR3 DNA: TGTGCCAGCAGCCTCGGAGACGAGTCAGATACGCAGTATTTT

D gene: -
clone size: -
V gene: TRBV11-2
J gene: TRBJ2-1
CDR3 protein: CASSSRREGDNEQFF
CDR3 DNA: TGTGCCAGCAGCTCCCGGCGGGAAGGGGACAATGAACAGTTCTTC

D gene: -
clone size: -
V gene: TRBV10-3
J gene: TRBJ1-1
CDR3 protein: CAITGQRNTEAFF
CDR3 DNA: TGTGCCATCACGGGACAAAGGAACACTGAAGCTTTCTTT

D gene: -
clone size: -
V gene: TRBV11-1
J gene: TRBJ2-4
CDR3 protein: CASNFGNIQHF
CDR3 DNA: TGTGCCAGCAACTTTGGAAACATTCAGCACTTC

D gene: TRBD2
clone size: -
V gene: TRBV28
J gene: TRBJ2-7
CDR3 protein: CATQSGTRLLSSYEQYF
CDR3 DNA: TGTGCCACCCAATCCGGGACTAGGTTACTTTCGTCCTACGAGCAGTACTTC

D gene: -
clone size: -
V gene: TRBV30
J gene: TRBJ2-5
CDR3 protein: CAWSMGHQETQYF
CDR3 DNA: TGTGCCTGGAGTATGGGACACCAAGAGACCCAGTACTTC

D gene: TRBD2
clone size: many
V gene: TRBV30
J gene: TRBJ2-7
CDR3 protein: CAWRGLAESYEQYF
CDR3 DNA: TGTGCCTGGAGGGGACTAGCGGAGTCCTACGAGCAGTACTTC

D gene: -
clone size: -
V gene: TRBV29-1
J gene: TRBJ2-7
CDR3 protein: CSVQTGPYEQYF
CDR3 DNA: TGCAGCGTACAGACAGGACCCTACGAGCAGTACTTC

D gene: -
clone size: -
V gene: TRBV5-1
J gene: TRBJ2-1
CDR3 protein: CASSFTAPNEQFF
CDR3 DNA: TGCGCCAGCAGCTTCACAGCACCCAATGAGCAGTTCTTC

D gene: -
clone size: -
V gene: TRBV11-2
J gene: TRBJ1-5
CDR3 protein: CASSHQDPNQPQHF
CDR3 DNA: TGTGCCAGCAGCCACCAGGACCCTAATCAGCCCCAGCATTTT

D gene: -
clone size: -
V gene: TRBV5-6
J gene: TRBJ1-5
CDR3 protein: CASSLLAGALNQPQHF
CDR3 DNA: TGTGCCAGCAGCTTGTTGGCAGGGGCGCTCAATCAGCCCCAGCATTTT

D gene: TRBD1
clone size: few
V gene: TRBV6-1
J gene: TRBJ2-7
CDR3 protein: CASSLGSDRGAYEQYF
CDR3 DNA: TGTGCCAGCAGTCTCGGCTCCGACAGGGGAGCCTACGAGCAGTACTTC

D gene: TRBD1
clone size: -
V gene: TRBV24-1
J gene: TRBJ1-2
CDR3 protein: CATSDGRGDYGYTF
CDR3 DNA: TGTGCCACCAGTGATGGCAGGGGGGACTATGGCTACACCTTC

D gene: TRBD2
clone size: -
V gene: TRBV4-3
J gene: TRBJ2-1
CDR3 protein: CARRWLAGGPNEQFF
CDR3 DNA: TGCGCCAGGAGGTGGCTAGCGGGAGGGCCTAATGAGCAGTTCTTC

D gene: TRBD2
clone size: -
V gene: TRBV11-2
J gene: TRBJ2-3
CDR3 protein: CASSLLAGSTDTRYF
CDR3 DNA: TGTGCCAGCAGCTTACTAGCGGGCAGCACAGATACGCGGTATTTT

D gene: TRBD1
clone size: -
V gene: TRBV4-2
J gene: TRBJ1-6
CDR3 protein: CARSRDTWGTGVNSPLHF
CDR3 DNA: TGTGCCAGAAGCCGAGATACTTGGGGGACAGGAGTCAATTCACCCCTCCACTTT

D gene: TRBD1
clone size: -
V gene: TRBV25-1
J gene: TRBJ2-3
CDR3 protein: CASSESGQGRTDTQYF
CDR3 DNA: TGTGCCAGCAGTGAATCAGGACAGGGGAGAACAGATACGCAGTATTTT

D gene: -
clone size: -
V gene: TRBV5-1
J gene: TRBJ1-1
CDR3 protein: CASNLDGMNTEAFF
CDR3 DNA: TGCGCCAGCAACTTAGACGGCATGAACACTGAAGCTTTCTTT

D gene: -
clone size: once
V gene: TRBV5-1
J gene: TRBJ2-7
CDR3 protein: CASSLDPRVGEQYF
CDR3 DNA: TGCGCCAGCAGCTTGGATCCGAGAGTCGGCGAGCAGTACTTC

D gene: -
clone size: -
V gene: TRBV20-1
J gene: TRBJ1-5
CDR3 protein: CSAEDGLGYSNQPQHF
CDR3 DNA: TGCAGTGCTGAGGACGGACTCGGTTATAGCAATCAGCCCCAGCATTTT

D gene: -
clone size: -
V gene: TRBV11-2
J gene: TRBJ2-5
CDR3 protein: CPSSLVGPPEETQYF
CDR3 DNA: TGTCCCAGCAGCTTGGTAGGGCCACCCGAAGAGACCCAGTACTTC

D gene: TRBD1
clone size: -
V gene: TRBV5-1
J gene: TRBJ2-7
CDR3 protein: CASSFAWTGLAYEQYF
CDR3 DNA: TGCGCCAGCAGCTTCGCCTGGACAGGGCTAGCCTACGAGCAGTACTTC

D gene: TRBD2
clone size: many
V gene: TRBV12-3/TRBV12-4
J gene: TRBJ2-7
CDR3 protein: CASSREGDSTYEQYF
CDR3 DNA: TGTGCCAGCAGTAGGGAGGGTGACAGTACCTACGAGCAGTACTTC

D gene: TRBD1
clone size: -
V gene: TRBV4-1
J gene: TRBJ2-7
CDR3 protein: CASSQVQGAKFEQYF
CDR3 DNA: TGCGCCAGCAGCCAAGTACAGGGGGCAAAGTTCGAGCAGTACTTC

D gene: TRBD2
clone size: -
V gene: TRBV7-3
J gene: TRBJ2-2
CDR3 protein: CASSSSGNTGELFF
CDR3 DNA: TGTGCCAGCAGCTCTAGCGGGAACACCGGGGAGCTGTTTTTT

D gene: -
clone size: -
V gene: TRBV6-6
J gene: TRBJ2-5
CDR3 protein: CASSLKLEEIGEAQYF
CDR3 DNA: TGTGCCAGCAGTTTGAAGTTGGAAGAAATTGGAGAGGCCCAGTACTTC

D gene: TRBD1
clone size: -
V gene: TRBV11-1
J gene: TRBJ2-7
CDR3 protein: CASSRQGQYERYF
CDR3 DNA: TGTGCCAGCAGCCGACAGGGGCAGTACGAGCGGTACTTT

D gene: -
clone size: -
V gene: TRBV30
J gene: TRBJ1-6
CDR3 protein: CAWSIGQNYNSPLHF
CDR3 DNA: TGTGCCTGGAGCATTGGACAGAACTATAATTCACCCCTCCACTTT

D gene: -
clone size: -
V gene: TRBV4-1
J gene: TRBJ1-4
CDR3 protein: CTSSHWGGLDEKLFF
CDR3 DNA: TGCACCAGCAGCCATTGGGGGGGGCTGGATGAAAAACTGTTTTTT

D gene: TRBD2
clone size: -
V gene: TRBV7-9
J gene: TRBJ2-3
CDR3 protein: CASSLAASGVPQYF
CDR3 DNA: TGTGCCAGCAGCTTAGCGGCTAGCGGCGTTCCTCAGTATTTT

D gene: -
clone size: -
V gene: TRBV11-2
J gene: TRBJ2-7
CDR3 protein: CASSSRISGYEQYF
CDR3 DNA: TGTGCCAGCAGCTCAAGAATATCGGGGTACGAGCAGTACTTC

D gene: TRBD2
clone size: -
V gene: TRBV30
J gene: TRBJ2-3
CDR3 protein: CAWSTRGRERPYF
CDR3 DNA: TGTGCCTGGAGTACTCGTGGGCGGGAGAGGCCGTATTTT

D gene: -
clone size: -
V gene: TRBV6-1
J gene: TRBJ1-1
CDR3 protein: CASNKVGSGVSNTEAFF
CDR3 DNA: TGTGCCAGCAATAAAGTGGGCTCAGGGGTCTCGAACACTGAAGCTTTCTTT

D gene: -
clone size: -
V gene: TRBV7-8
J gene: TRBJ2-7
CDR3 protein: CASSSSRHAPTGEQYF
CDR3 DNA: TGTGCCAGCAGCTCGAGTAGACACGCGCCGACGGGGGAGCAGTACTTC

D gene: -
clone size: -
V gene: TRBV11-2
J gene: TRBJ2-1
CDR3 protein: CASSPGLSYYEQFF
CDR3 DNA: TGTGCCAGCAGCCCCGGTCTTTCCTACTATGAGCAGTTCTTC

D gene: -
clone size: -
V gene: TRBV6-2/TRBV6-3
J gene: TRBJ2-1
CDR3 protein: CTGSYSLPRYNEQFF
CDR3 DNA: TGTACCGGCAGTTACTCACTACCCCGTTACAATGAGCAGTTCTTC

D gene: TRBD2
clone size: once
V gene: TRBV23-1
J gene: TRBJ2-1
CDR3 protein: CASSQSRTSGRVSYNEQFF
CDR3 DNA: TGCGCCAGCAGTCAATCGAGGACTAGCGGTAGAGTGTCTTACAATGAGCAGTTCTTC

D gene: TRBD1
clone size: few
V gene: TRBV6-5
J gene: TRBJ2-2
CDR3 protein: CASSRTRQGVNTGELFF
CDR3 DNA: TGTGCCAGCAGCCGCACCAGACAGGGGGTAAACACCGGGGAGCTGTTTTTT

D gene: TRBD2
clone size: few
V gene: TRBV5-6
J gene: TRBJ2-7
CDR3 protein: CASSLGRSGKVYEQYF
CDR3 DNA: TGTGCCAGCAGCTTGGGGCGTAGCGGGAAAGTCTACGAGCAGTACTTC

D gene: -
clone size: many
V gene: TRBV12-3/TRBV12-4
J gene: TRBJ2-5
CDR3 protein: CASNRGRGQETQYF
CDR3 DNA: TGTGCCAGCAACCGGGGAAGGGGCCAAGAGACCCAGTACTTC

D gene: -
clone size: many
V gene: TRBV12-3/TRBV12-4
J gene: TRBJ2-7
CDR3 protein: CASSFSHEQYF
CDR3 DNA: TGTGCCAGCAGTTTTAGCCACGAGCAGTACTTC

D gene: -
clone size: -
V gene: TRBV10-3
J gene: TRBJ2-7
CDR3 protein: CAISGAGDEYKQYF
CDR3 DNA: TGTGCCATCAGTGGGGCAGGGGACGAGTACAAGCAGTACTTC

D gene: TRBD1
clone size: many
V gene: TRBV6-6
J gene: TRBJ2-7
CDR3 protein: CASSPTGVHEQYF
CDR3 DNA: TGTGCCAGCAGTCCCACAGGGGTCCACGAGCAGTACTTC

D gene: -
clone size: many
V gene: TRBV4-2
J gene: TRBJ2-2
CDR3 protein: CASSQPTGELFF
CDR3 DNA: TGTGCCAGCAGCCAGCCTACCGGGGAGCTGTTTTTT

D gene: TRBD2
clone size: -
V gene: TRBV7-8
J gene: TRBJ2-3
CDR3 protein: CASRSTSGRTGDTQHF
CDR3 DNA: TGTGCCAGCAGATCGACTAGCGGAAGGACGGGAGATACGCAGCACTTT

D gene: -
clone size: many
V gene: TRBV4-1
J gene: TRBJ1-2
CDR3 protein: CASSKEIGGYTF
CDR3 DNA: TGCGCCAGCAGCAAAGAGATTGGCGGCTACACCTTC

D gene: TRBD1
clone size: -
V gene: TRBV5-5
J gene: TRBJ2-3
CDR3 protein: CASSREGQGTNTQYF
CDR3 DNA: TGTGCCAGCAGCAGAGAAGGACAGGGCACAAATACGCAGTATTTT

D gene: TRBD1
clone size: many
V gene: TRBV4-3
J gene: TRBJ1-1
CDR3 protein: CASSQDLRTGYEAFF
CDR3 DNA: TGCGCCAGCAGCCAAGATTTGAGGACAGGATATGAAGCTTTCTTT